This T cell receptor beta chain was documented in a study of cytomegalovirus exposure and HLA in healthy donors. Trimming took 3 bases from V and 2 from J, leaving 9 bases between them. The CDR3 covers 14 residues. CDR1 SEHNR and CDR2 FQNEAQ come from the germline V gene (reference sequence). Worth noting for this clone: Antigen: not known.

Notes on the study in general: Later analysis identified several of the most significant clusters that appeared linked to common viral pathogens.

Donors in the study were healthy people who gave bone marrow. Both 60 Vbeta primers and 13 Jbeta primers went into the PCR. TCRdb's copy holds only in-frame clones and misses some; the assay was immunoSEQ multiplex PCR. The sample comprises under 200,000 clones, around 83% of which are singletons, and 8.5% rests with the top ten. Sequencing used PBMCs. The sequence was collected from a male donor in good health and CMV-seropositive. The chain joins TRBV7-9 to TRBJ2-3; D remains ambiguous. CDR3 amino acids: CASSFTSSTDTQYF. CDR3 sequence (DNA): TGTGCCAGCAGCTTTACCAGTTCCACAGATACGCAGTATTTT.